The rows below give T cell receptor beta chains drawn from one sample of a study of graft-versus-host responses after intestinal transplantation. Libraries were prepared by immunoSEQ multiplex PCR; TCRdb keeps only in-frame clonotypes and omits some of them. The profile shows 140,000 or so clones, about 90% of them singletons. No antigen has been assigned to these receptors. The material was unstimulated CD4+ T cells sorted from spleen or lymph node cells, obtained before intestinal transplant. These receptor sequences come from a human donor who received an intestinal transplant. Each CDR3 is given with its conserved first and last residue. Fields, in order: J gene, V gene, clone size, D gene, CDR3 DNA, CDR3 protein. A D gene is named only where the DNA matches it firmly. The size of a clone is reported for some rows only, either as once, few or many, or as a class for expanded clones.

TRBJ2-5 TRBV28 once . TGTGCCAGCAGTTTCCGGGGCTCGGAGACCCAGTACTTC CASSFRGSETQYF
TRBJ1-5 TRBV9 . TRBD1 TGTGCCAGCAGCCACTTACAGGGGAATCAGCCCCAGCATTTT CASSHLQGNQPQHF
TRBJ1-1 TRBV18 . . TGTGCCAGCTCAAAACGACAGAGTAACACTGAAGCTTTCTTT CASSKRQSNTEAFF
TRBJ2-7 TRBV7-2 . . TGTGCCAGCAGCCCCCGGTCATACTCCTACGAGCAGTACTTC CASSPRSYSYEQYF
TRBJ2-7 TRBV7-8 . . TGTGCCAGCAGCGCGGAGGAGCAGTACTTC CASSAEEQYF
TRBJ1-6 TRBV6-1 . TRBD1 TGTGCCAGCAGTGATGGGCCAGGGGGCTCTAATTCACCCCTCCACTTT CASSDGPGGSNSPLHF
TRBJ2-6 TRBV29-1 . . TGCAGCGTTGTAAACGGCCCTGGGGCCAACGTCCTGACTTTC CSVVNGPGANVLTF
TRBJ2-7 TRBV19 . TRBD1 TGTGCCAGTAGTTCCCCCGGGACAGGGGAGTACGAGCAGTACTTC CASSSPGTGEYEQYF
TRBJ2-4 TRBV5-1 . TRBD2 TGCGCCAGCAGCTTGGGGGGGGGAGGCCCAAACATTCAGTACTTC CASSLGGGGPNIQYF
TRBJ1-3 TRBV7-2 . TRBD1 TGTGCCAGCAGCCTGGGGACAGGGGGAAACACCATATATTTT CASSLGTGGNTIYF
TRBJ1-1 TRBV5-6 . . TGTGCCAGCAGCTTGGACGTCGGGCTCATGAACACTGAAGCTTTCTTT CASSLDVGLMNTEAFF
TRBJ2-5 TRBV6-1 . . TGTGCCAGCAGTAGCATACGGACAGAGCAAGAGACCCAGTACTTC CASSSIRTEQETQYF
TRBJ2-5 TRBV5-1 . TRBD2 TGCGCCAGCAGTTTAGCGGGATGGCAAGAGACCCAGTACTTC CASSLAGWQETQYF
TRBJ2-6 TRBV10-3 . . TGTGCCACCGCCGGCGGTATCCAGTCTGGGGCCAACGTCCTGACTTTC CATAGGIQSGANVLTF
TRBJ2-1 TRBV6-1 . . TGTGCCAGCTCGAGGCAGAGCTCCTACAATGAGCAGTTCTTC CASSRQSSYNEQFF
TRBJ1-3 TRBV20-1 . . TGCTCAGTAGAGGTTGGAAACACCATATATTTT CSVEVGNTIYF
TRBJ2-1 TRBV4-3 . . TGCGCCAGCAGCCACACAGGGGGGGTTGAGCAGTTCTTC CASSHTGGVEQFF
TRBJ2-3 TRBV6-5 . . TGTGCCAGCACCCAGGCGGGGATCACAGATACGCAGTATTTT CASTQAGITDTQYF
TRBJ2-1 TRBV11-2 . TRBD2 TGTGCCAGCAGCTTTAGACTAGCGGGAGACAATGAGCAGTTCTTC CASSFRLAGDNEQFF
TRBJ2-3 TRBV5-1 . TRBD1 TGCGCCAGCAGCTTGGAAGCCAGGGGGCGAGGGAGCACAGATACGCAGTATTTT CASSLEARGRGSTDTQYF
TRBJ2-1 TRBV5-5 . . TGTGCCAGCAGCTTTAGGGGGTTTAAGGCTGAGCAGTTCTTC CASSFRGFKAEQFF
TRBJ2-3 TRBV5-1 . . TGCGCCAGCTCCATCAGGTTTCGAGGCACAGATACGCAGTATTTT CASSIRFRGTDTQYF
TRBJ1-1 TRBV6-6 once . TGTGCCAGCAGTTACACGACTGACACTGAAGCTTTCTTT CASSYTTDTEAFF
TRBJ2-3 TRBV5-1 . . TGCGCCAGCAGCTGGGCGACTAGGCCAGGGGGAGATACGCAGTATTTT CASSWATRPGGDTQYF
TRBJ1-6 TRBV11-2 . . TGTGCCAGCAGCTTTTTCAGGGAGTCCTATAATTCACCCCTCCACTTT CASSFFRESYNSPLHF
TRBJ2-1 TRBV9 . . TGTGCCAGCAGCGGCGTCGGGCCGTCCTACAATGAGCAGTTCTTC CASSGVGPSYNEQFF
TRBJ1-5 TRBV9 . . TGTGCCAGCAGCGTAGATGCAGGAGGCAATCAGCCCCAGCATTTT CASSVDAGGNQPQHF
TRBJ1-1 TRBV9 . . TGTGCCAGCAGCCCTATGACCCCGGTGGGCACTGAAGCTTTCTTT CASSPMTPVGTEAFF
TRBJ2-3 TRBV6-6 . TRBD2 TGTGCCAGCAGTAGGGGACTAGCGGACAGCACAGATACGCAGTATTTT CASSRGLADSTDTQYF
TRBJ1-3 TRBV13 . . TGTGCCAGCAGCTATATGTTCTCTGGAAACACCATATATTTT CASSYMFSGNTIYF
TRBJ1-5 TRBV6-5 . . TGTGCCGGCCGATCTGGGACCAATCAGCCCCAGCATTTT CAGRSGTNQPQHF
TRBJ1-6 TRBV4-1 . . TGCGCCAGCAGCCAAGGGCCCATAAATAATTCACCCCTCCACTTT CASSQGPINNSPLHF
TRBJ2-7 TRBV19 . . TGTGCCAGTAGTTACCAGGCAACTACCTACGAGCAGTACTTC CASSYQATTYEQYF
TRBJ2-7 TRBV4-1 . . TGCGCCAGCAGCTTGGGATTTAGCGGACACGAGCAGTACTTC CASSLGFSGHEQYF
TRBJ2-2 TRBV5-4 . TRBD2 TGTGCCAGCAGCCCCAGGACTAGCGGGAGGGCCTACACCGGGGAGCTGTTTTTT CASSPRTSGRAYTGELFF
TRBJ2-7 TRBV7-3 . . TGTGCCAGCAGCCCCCATGGAGGGAGAAACTCCTACGAGCAGTACTTC CASSPHGGRNSYEQYF
TRBJ2-3 TRBV5-1 . TRBD1 TGCGCCAGCAGACTCACCGGGACAGAATACACAGATACGCAGTATTTT CASRLTGTEYTDTQYF
TRBJ2-3 TRBV4-2 . . TGTGCCAGCAGCCAAGTAAACACCGGGGGCACAGATACGCAGTATTTT CASSQVNTGGTDTQYF
TRBJ2-7 TRBV5-1 . . TGCGCCAGCAGCCTGGCGGAGAACTACGAGCAGTACTTC CASSLAENYEQYF
TRBJ2-1 TRBV5-1 . TRBD1 TGCGCCAGCAGCTTGGGGCCCACAGGGGTGGGAAATGAGCAGTTCTTC CASSLGPTGVGNEQFF
TRBJ2-7 TRBV6-5 . TRBD2 TGTGCCAGCAGTCAACTAGCGGGAGGGCCGGGCGAGCAGTACTTC CASSQLAGGPGEQYF
TRBJ1-3 TRBV9 . TRBD1 TGTGCCAGCAGCCCTCGACAGGGAAGCTCTGGAAACACCATATATTTT CASSPRQGSSGNTIYF
TRBJ2-7 TRBV27 . TRBD1 TGTGCCAGCAGTGTAATAGGACAGGGTGGCACCTACGAGCAGTACTTC CASSVIGQGGTYEQYF
TRBJ1-2 TRBV19 once . TGTGCCAGTACGTTTTTTGGAGGGGACTATGGCTACACCTTC CASTFFGGDYGYTF
TRBJ1-5 TRBV15 . . TGTGCCACCAGCAGAGATACCCTGGACAATCAGCCCCAGCATTTT CATSRDTLDNQPQHF
TRBJ2-1 TRBV18 . . TGTGCCAGCTCACCACCCGGCCGAGTGAATGAGCAGTTCTTC CASSPPGRVNEQFF
TRBJ2-2 TRBV5-1 . . TGCGCCAGCAGCTTAAACAGGGCGGCCGGGGAGCTGTTTTTT CASSLNRAAGELFF
TRBJ1-1 TRBV6-1 once . TGTGCCAGCAATATTCGGGCCCCGCGGGACACTGAAGCTTTCTTT CASNIRAPRDTEAFF
TRBJ2-3 TRBV28 . . TGTGCCAGCAGTTTCCAGGGAGGCACAGATACGCAGTATTTT CASSFQGGTDTQYF
TRBJ2-7 TRBV5-1 few . TGCGCCAGCAGCGACGGACAGATGCCTACCTACGAGCAGTACTTC CASSDGQMPTYEQYF
TRBJ2-2 TRBV5-1 . . TGCGCCAGCAGCTTGGACGAGGGAGGTCACGGGGAGCTGTTTTTT CASSLDEGGHGELFF
TRBJ2-2 TRBV2 . . TGTGCCAGCAGTGAAAGGATAGCTGGGGGGTTGACCGGGGAGCTGTTTTTT CASSERIAGGLTGELFF
TRBJ1-5 TRBV19 . . TGTGCCAGTACCCGAAGAGGGAGGGAAAGTAGCAATCAGCCCCAGCATTTT CASTRRGRESSNQPQHF